This note documents a single T cell receptor (beta chain) sequence. The target of this receptor is not known. Base qualities are not recorded, but no much larger clone differs from it by a single base. The data stem from a study of T cells in localized non-small cell lung cancer (dated by TCRdb to about 2020). The study in broad terms: The study analyzed T cell repertoires of around 250 early-stage NSCLC patients, comparing tumors and uninvolved tumor-adjacent lungs. The cohort consisted of roughly 240 treatment-naive NSCLC patients whose localized lung tumors had been resected. A mean age of around 66 years was recorded for the NSCLC patients, of whom roughly 130 were male and more than 95 were female.

The immunoSEQ Assay was used to sequence TCR beta CDR3 regions from DNA. On the study's bioinformatics: T cell density was computed as TCR beta template counts normalized to usable DNA estimated by amplifying housekeeping genes. Using the preseqR package, richness was estimated by extrapolating to 120,000 templates for tissue samples and 400,000 templates for PBMC samples. Clonality was defined as one minus Pielou's evenness. Differential abundance testing on productive amino-acid clonotypes, with a minimum total count of 5 and an alpha of 0.1, was used to identify tissue-enriched TCRs. The Jaccard Index and the Morisita Overlap Index were used to quantify repertoire overlap between compartments. TCR beta CDR3s were clustered by GLIPH together with public tetramer-defined viral CDR3s, and at least three viral sequences plus V-gene enrichment were required for viral motifs. TCRdb provides this immuneACCESS table in a form limited to in-frame rearrangements. Some clones are lacking; in checked studies, under half of them reflect an unresolved V gene, and why the rest are absent is not known. V and J calls and clone size come straight from that table; D and trimming were deduced from the DNA. A total of tens of thousands of clones appear in this sample, roughly 86% of them only once. The ten largest clones capture 15% to 20% of the sample.

At diagnosis, tumor, uninvolved tumor-adjacent lung and peripheral blood were collected and then preserved as a mix of FFPE and fresh-frozen material. For TCR repertoire profiling, blood samples were analyzed in the form of peripheral blood mononuclear cells. The paper as a whole reports these results and caveats: Higher blood T cell density associated with longer overall survival, while higher adjacent-lung clonality associated with shorter survival. The highest T cell clonality was observed in uninvolved tumor-adjacent lung, where clonality exceeded that of tumor, suggesting that antigenic responses were more focused in uninvolved tumor-adjacent lung. Of the top 100 tumor clones, a median of roughly 53 were detected in paired uninvolved adjacent lung; 28 were also among that lung's top 100. Since the design was exploratory, TCR variables were selected using unadjusted p-values with no false-discovery rate correction. Because multi-region sequencing of the tumors was not done, intratumor heterogeneity could not be ruled out.

CDR1 SGHAT and CDR2 FQNNGV are derived from the germline V gene. The CDR3, from cysteine to phenylalanine, totals 14 residues. Only the CDR3 part of the read is kept: 42 bases, read in frame from the first base. At the junction V is shortened by 0 bases and J by 8 bases, with 8 bases in between. This receptor was taken from a female donor with stage II lung adenocarcinoma. The specimen was PBMCs, collected before any cancer treatment. The rearrangement joined TRBV11-2 to TRBJ1-6; the D gene assignment is ambiguous. CDR3 region: CASSLDRTDSPLHF. The sequence in DNA is TGTGCCAGCAGCTTAGATCGAACCGATTCACCCCTCCACTTT.